Listed here are 25 T cell receptor beta chains from one sample, sequenced in a study of memory CD4+ T cells and cytomegalovirus serostatus. Method: immunoSEQ multiplex PCR; TCRdb's copy keeps in-frame clones and lacks some. The sample holds tens of thousands of clones, roughly 76% seen once. The sort gate was single viable CD3+CD4+CD8-CD45RO+ cells for memory CD4+ T cells. Sequencing was carried out using memory CD4+ T cells from blood. All receptors derive from an adult in good health and CMV-seronegative.

The chain recombines TRBV5-1 with TRBJ2-2; D is ambiguous. CDR1 SGHRS and CDR2 YFSETQ come from the germline V gene. V was shortened by 2 bases and J by 6 bases, with 11 bases between the two germline ends. The CDR3 runs to 14 residues. CDR3 amino acids: CASSFWGNAGELFF. In nucleotides, the CDR3 is TGCGCCAGCAGCTTCTGGGGAAACGCCGGGGAGCTGTTTTTT. Looking up the rest from reference TRBV5-1 and TRBJ2-2 gives the full variable domain: KAGVTQTPRYLIKTRGQQVTLSCSPISGHRSVSWYQQTPGQGLQFLFEYFSETQRNKGNFPGRFSGRQFSNSRSEMNVSTLELGDSALYLCASSFWGNAGELFFGEGSRLTVL.

The chain combines TRBV7-9 with TRBJ2-3; TRBD2 is a possible D gene (6 bases). The CDR3 length is 16 residues. The germline CDR1 and CDR2 sequences are SEHNR and FQNEAQ (reference sequence). V gave up 5 bases and J gave up 1 base, with 16 bases separating them. Here the CDR3 reads CASSTGVSSGTDTQYF. The CDR3 DNA reads as TGTGCCAGCAGCACGGGGGTCTCTAGCGGCACAGATACGCAGTATTTT.

V gene TRBV18 combines with J gene TRBJ1-2, with D unclear. This CDR3 spans 15 amino acids. CDR1 KGHSH and CDR2 LQKENI come from the germline V gene. V lost 3 bases and J 4 bases, leaving 15 bases between the germline ends. CDR3 coding DNA: TGTGCCAGCTCACCGGCTCCGGATGGGGTCTATGGCTACACCTTC. It translates to CASSPAPDGVYGYTF.

This chain links TRBV7-9 with TRBJ2-7; maybe TRBD2 (6 bases). There are 13 residues in the CDR3. CDR1 and CDR2 from the germline V gene are SEHNR and FQNEAQ (reference sequence). Between the trimmed V and J ends, which lost 0 bases and 5 bases, there was a span of 8 bases. CDR3 amino acids: CASSLATGDEQYF. The DNA for the CDR3 is TGTGCCAGCAGCTTAGCGACGGGGGACGAGCAGTACTTC.

The J gene is TRBJ2-7, the V gene TRBV28, with 10 nucleotides matching TRBD2. Trimming cost V 10 bases and J 1 base; bases outside gene matches: 13. This CDR3 has 16 residues. Germline-derived CDR1 and CDR2 are MDHEN and SYDVKM. In DNA form, the CDR3 reads TGTGCCACCTACCAATCTAGCGGGAGTTCTTCCTACGAGCAGTACTTC. Translated: CATYQSSGSSSYEQYF.

This clone has only one observation. V and J are TRBV11-2 and TRBJ2-3, with 11 bases that match TRBD2. Germline V CDR1 and CDR2: SGHAT, FQNNGV. V shed 7 bases, J shed 4 bases, and the junction held 10 bases outside the gene matches. The CDR3 is made up of 16 amino acids. Written as DNA, the CDR3 is TGTGCCAGCACCCGGATCTTAGCGGGGGGGGCAGATACGCAGTATTTT. It translates to CASTRILAGGADTQYF.

The V call is TRBV7-9, the J call TRBJ1-4, with D possibly matching TRBD1 (5 bases). Germline CDR1 reads SEHNR; CDR2 reads FQNEAQ (reference sequence). The germline V and J ends were trimmed by 1 base and 7 bases, with 16 bases remaining between them. The CDR3 loop spans 16 amino acids. CDR3 nucleotides: TGTGCCAGCAGCTTAGATCTGGCAGGGCGTAGTGAAAAACTGTTTTTT. Protein: CASSLDLAGRSEKLFF.

The chain combines TRBV6-5 with TRBJ2-3; no definite D call. The V gene lost 6 bases and the J gene lost 4 bases, with 8 bases spanning the gap. The CDR3 loop spans 12 amino acids. CDR1 is MNHEY and CDR2 is SVGAGI in the germline V gene. CDR3 loop: CASSPNSDTQYF. The CDR3 DNA is TGTGCCAGCAGCCCAAATTCAGATACGCAGTATTTT.

V and J are TRBV29-1 and TRBJ1-4; 8 positions agree with TRBD1. The CDR3 extends over 12 amino acids. V shed 6 bases and J 8 bases; nucleotides not matched to a gene: 5. Germline V gene sequence: CDR1 SQVTM, CDR2 ANQGSEA. The CDR3 sequence is CSVAGTGEKLFF. The DNA of the CDR3 is TGCAGCGTGGCCGGGACAGGAGAAAAACTGTTTTTT.

The count of this clone is one. The chain uses TRBV18 and TRBJ2-7; TRBD2 matches at 7 bases. The CDR3 contains 13 residues. Germline loops: CDR1 KGHSH, CDR2 LQKENI. V gave up 5 bases and J gave up 5 bases; unmatched junction bases: 6. CDR3 in DNA: TGTGCCAGCTCAAACCGGGGAGGGGACGAGCAGTACTTC. It codes for CASSNRGGDEQYF.

This chain joins TRBV11-3 and TRBJ2-3, with D tentatively TRBD1 (6 bases). Germline V gene data show CDR1 as SGHNT and CDR2 as YENEEA. V was shortened by 5 bases and J by 1 base, with 16 bases between the two germline ends. The length of the CDR3 is 16 residues. The CDR3 loop reads CASSPGKNRGTDTQYF. For the CDR3, the DNA is TGTGCCAGCAGCCCAGGGAAAAACAGGGGCACAGATACGCAGTATTTT.

This clone has only a few counts. This chain links TRBV30 with TRBJ1-3; D is undetermined. V shed 0 bases and J shed 0 bases, with 9 bases lying between them. CDR1 GTSNPN and CDR2 SVGIG come from the germline V gene (reference sequence). The CDR3 loop spans 15 amino acids. CDR3 DNA: TGTGCCTGGAGTGTGGGTTTAAGCTCTGGAAACACCATATATTTT. Protein: CAWSVGLSSGNTIYF.

This clone was seen more than once but under ten times. The rearrangement joins TRBV7-7 to TRBJ1-2, with D maybe TRBD1 (6 bases). CDR1 and CDR2 from the germline V gene are SSHAT and FNYEAQ (reference sequence). CDR3 length: 14 residues. The V end lost 11 bases, the J end lost 6 bases, and 22 bases lay between the germline ends. The CDR3 nucleotides read TGTGCCCGGCGCACAGGGTCCGAAACGAATGGCTACACCTTC. Its protein product is CARRTGSETNGYTF.

This clone was counted between two and nine times. CDR3: CASRTQLGSQETQYF. The CDR3 DNA reads as TGTGCCAGCAGGACTCAACTAGGCTCGCAAGAGACCCAGTACTTC. The genes are TRBV6-5 and TRBJ2-5, with D maybe TRBD2 (5 bases). Between the trimmed V and J ends, which lost 6 bases and 2 bases, there was a span of 16 bases. The CDR3 length is 15 residues. Germline CDR1 is MNHEY and CDR2 is SVGAGI.

The chain links TRBV28 to TRBJ2-7; TRBD1 might be the D (6 bases). The CDR3 extends over 16 amino acids. Germline CDR1 reads MDHEN; CDR2 reads SYDVKM. Trimming removed 5 bases from V and 2 bases from J, with 19 bases in between. The CDR3 reads CASSPRGVGTPYEQYF. DNA for the CDR3: TGTGCCAGCAGTCCTCGAGGGGTAGGGACACCCTACGAGCAGTACTTC.

The rearrangement joins TRBV11-2 to TRBJ1-1; TRBD1 might be the D (5 bases). This CDR3 region has 15 residues. Trimming removed 0 bases from V and 5 bases from J, with 13 bases in between. The germline CDR1 and CDR2 sequences are SGHAT and FQNNGV. The CDR3 loop reads CASSLERGTGTEAFF. The CDR3, as DNA: TGTGCCAGCAGCTTAGAACGGGGGACGGGGACTGAAGCTTTCTTT.

This clone came up once. The chain combines TRBV28 with TRBJ2-4; possibly TRBD1 for D (6 bases). V was cut by 2 bases and J by 7 bases, with 12 bases left in between. This CDR3 has 14 residues. Germline V gives CDR1 MDHEN, CDR2 SYDVKM. CDR3 protein: CASSLIGTNNIQYF. The DNA of the CDR3 is TGTGCCAGCAGTTTAATCGGGACAAACAACATTCAGTACTTC.

This clone was detected only once. The gene calls are TRBV9 and TRBJ2-2; no clear D gene. Germline lookup yields CDR1 SGDLS and CDR2 YYNGEE. Trimming removed 0 bases from V and 7 bases from J, with 4 bases in between. The CDR3 contains 12 residues. The CDR3 here is CASSVVNGELFF. The CDR3 DNA follows: TGTGCCAGCAGCGTAGTAAACGGGGAGCTGTTTTTT.

The sample holds one count of this clone. This chain links TRBV5-1 with TRBJ1-1; D call uncertain. The CDR3 sequence is 14 residues long. With 0 bases removed from V and 1 base from J, the gap between germline ends came to 7 bases. CDR1 and CDR2 from the germline V gene are SGHRS and YFSETQ. CDR3 region: CASSLGLRNTEAFF. CDR3 sequence (DNA): TGCGCCAGCAGCTTGGGCTTGAGGAACACTGAAGCTTTCTTT. The variable domain in full, completed from reference TRBV5-1 and TRBJ1-1, reads KAGVTQTPRYLIKTRGQQVTLSCSPISGHRSVSWYQQTPGQGLQFLFEYFSETQRNKGNFPGRFSGRQFSNSRSEMNVSTLELGDSALYLCASSLGLRNTEAFFGQGTRLTVV.

The chain uses TRBV2 and TRBJ1-1; unclear D gene. Trimming left V 1 base short and J 9 bases short, with 6 bases between. Germline V lookup: CDR1 SNHLY, CDR2 FYNNEI. This CDR3 region has 11 residues. The DNA of the CDR3 is TGTGCCAGCAGTGAAGTTTTTCAAGCTTTCTTT. Its translation is CASSEVFQAFF.

J is TRBJ2-7 and V is TRBV7-9; 10 bases align to TRBD2. V shed 11 bases, J shed 1 base, and the junction held 8 bases outside the gene matches. CDR3 length: 14 residues. Germline values: CDR1 SEHNR, CDR2 FQNEAQ (reference sequence). The CDR3 DNA is TGTGCCCGAAGGGGGACTAGCGAATCCTACGAGCAGTACTTC. This translates into CARRGTSESYEQYF.

The chain combines TRBV2 with TRBJ2-5; D is possibly TRBD2 (5 bases). The DNA end lines up better with TRBJ2-7; the J call may be wrong. Germline CDR1 is SNHLY and CDR2 is FYNNEI. The CDR3 is 12 amino acids. Written as DNA, the CDR3 is TGTGCCACAGCAGATGGGAGCTACGAGCAGTACTTC. It specifies CATADGSYEQYF.

V usage is TRBV6-6 and J usage is TRBJ1-5; possibly TRBD1 for D (5 bases). The germline V gene encodes CDR1 MNHNY and CDR2 SVGAGI (reference sequence). The CDR3 is 15 amino acids. The V gene lost 6 bases and the J gene lost 0 bases, with 12 bases spanning the gap. CDR3 in amino acids: CASSPRTSSNQPQHF. CDR3 in DNA: TGTGCCAGCAGCCCCAGGACAAGTAGCAATCAGCCCCAGCATTTT.

The J gene is TRBJ1-4, the V gene TRBV6-5; 8 nucleotides align to TRBD1. V lost 6 bases to trimming and J lost 2 bases; unmatched junction nucleotides: 5. This CDR3 is 15 amino acids long. Per germline, CDR1 MNHEY and CDR2 SVGAGI. CDR3 in amino acids: CASRGQGGTNEKLFF. Here the CDR3 DNA reads TGTGCCAGCAGAGGACAGGGAGGGACTAATGAAAAACTGTTTTTT.

This chain joins TRBV19 and TRBJ1-1; D uncertain. The CDR3 sequence is 12 residues long. V lost 5 bases, J lost 4 bases, and 8 bases lay in between. Germline CDR1 reads LNHDA; CDR2 reads SQIVND (reference sequence). CDR3 amino acids: CASSERSTEAFF. The CDR3 region has the DNA TGTGCCAGTAGTGAGAGGAGCACTGAAGCTTTCTTT.